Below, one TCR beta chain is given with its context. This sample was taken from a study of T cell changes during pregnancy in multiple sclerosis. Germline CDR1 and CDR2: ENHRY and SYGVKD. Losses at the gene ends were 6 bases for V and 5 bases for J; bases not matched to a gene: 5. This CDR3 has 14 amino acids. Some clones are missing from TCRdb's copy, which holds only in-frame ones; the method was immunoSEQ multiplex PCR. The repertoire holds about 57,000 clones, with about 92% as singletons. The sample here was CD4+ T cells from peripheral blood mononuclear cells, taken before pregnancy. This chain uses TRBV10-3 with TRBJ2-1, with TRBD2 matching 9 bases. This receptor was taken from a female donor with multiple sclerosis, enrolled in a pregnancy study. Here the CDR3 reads CAISKREEDNEQFF. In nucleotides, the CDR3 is TGTGCCATCAGCAAGCGGGAGGAGGACAATGAGCAGTTCTTC.